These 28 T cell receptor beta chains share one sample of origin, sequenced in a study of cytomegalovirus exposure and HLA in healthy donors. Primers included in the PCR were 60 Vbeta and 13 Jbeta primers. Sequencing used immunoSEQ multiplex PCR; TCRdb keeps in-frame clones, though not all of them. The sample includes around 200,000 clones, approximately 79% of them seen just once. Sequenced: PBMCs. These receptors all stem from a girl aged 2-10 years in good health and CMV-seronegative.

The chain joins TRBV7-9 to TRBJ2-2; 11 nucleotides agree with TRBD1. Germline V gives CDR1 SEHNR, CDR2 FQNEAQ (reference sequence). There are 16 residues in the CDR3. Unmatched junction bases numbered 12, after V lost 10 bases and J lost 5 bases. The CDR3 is CAMSSPGQGGTGELFF. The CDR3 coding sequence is TGTGCCATGTCCTCGCCGGGACAGGGGGGAACCGGGGAGCTGTTTTTT.

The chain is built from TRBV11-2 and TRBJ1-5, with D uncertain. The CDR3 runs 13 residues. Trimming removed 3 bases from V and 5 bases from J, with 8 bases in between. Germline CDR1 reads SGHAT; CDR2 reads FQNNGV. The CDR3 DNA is TGTGCCAGCAGCTTGACCCGGGATCAGCCCCAGCATTTT. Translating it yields CASSLTRDQPQHF.

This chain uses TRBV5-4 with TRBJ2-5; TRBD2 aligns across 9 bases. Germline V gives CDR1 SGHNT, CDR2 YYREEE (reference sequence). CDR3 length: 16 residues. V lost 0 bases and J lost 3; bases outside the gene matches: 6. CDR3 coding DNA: TGTGCCAGCAGCTTGGGGAATCCTAGCGGGAAAGAGACCCAGTACTTC. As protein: CASSLGNPSGKETQYF.

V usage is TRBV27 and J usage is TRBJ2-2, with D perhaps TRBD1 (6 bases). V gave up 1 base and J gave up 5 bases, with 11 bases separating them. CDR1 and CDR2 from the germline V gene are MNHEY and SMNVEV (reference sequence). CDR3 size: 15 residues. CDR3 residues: CASSLFGQRTGELFF. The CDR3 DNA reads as TGTGCCAGCAGTTTATTTGGACAGAGAACCGGGGAGCTGTTTTTT.

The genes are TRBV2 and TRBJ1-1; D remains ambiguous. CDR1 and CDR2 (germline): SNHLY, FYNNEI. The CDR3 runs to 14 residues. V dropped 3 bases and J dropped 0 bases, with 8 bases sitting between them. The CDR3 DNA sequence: TGTGCCAGCAGTGACGGAGCATTGAACACTGAAGCTTTCTTT. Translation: CASSDGALNTEAFF.

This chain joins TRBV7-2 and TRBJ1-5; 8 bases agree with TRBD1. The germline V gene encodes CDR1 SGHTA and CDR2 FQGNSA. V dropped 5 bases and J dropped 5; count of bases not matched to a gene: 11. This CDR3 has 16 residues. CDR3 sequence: CASSPLRETGDQPQHF. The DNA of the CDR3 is TGTGCCAGCAGCCCCCTCAGAGAGACAGGGGATCAGCCCCAGCATTTT.

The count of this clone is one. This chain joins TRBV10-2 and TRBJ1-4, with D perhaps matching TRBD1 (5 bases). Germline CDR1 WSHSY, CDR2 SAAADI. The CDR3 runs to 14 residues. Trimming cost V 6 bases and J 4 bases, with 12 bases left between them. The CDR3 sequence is CASRIDSYNEKLFF. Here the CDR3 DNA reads TGCGCCAGCAGGATAGACAGTTATAATGAAAAACTGTTTTTT.

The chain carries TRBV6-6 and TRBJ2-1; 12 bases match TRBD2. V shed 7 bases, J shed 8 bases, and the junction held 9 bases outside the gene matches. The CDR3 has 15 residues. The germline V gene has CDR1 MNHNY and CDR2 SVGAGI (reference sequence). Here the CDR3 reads CASTTRLAGAHEQFF. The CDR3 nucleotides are TGTGCCAGCACCACCCGACTAGCGGGAGCCCATGAGCAGTTCTTC.

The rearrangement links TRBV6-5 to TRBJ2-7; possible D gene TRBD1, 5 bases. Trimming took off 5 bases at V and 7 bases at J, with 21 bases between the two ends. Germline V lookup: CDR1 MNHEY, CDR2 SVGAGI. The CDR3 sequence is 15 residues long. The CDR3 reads CASSIAGPLGREQYF. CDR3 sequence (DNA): TGTGCCAGCAGTATAGCCGGGCCTCTGGGGCGGGAGCAGTACTTC.

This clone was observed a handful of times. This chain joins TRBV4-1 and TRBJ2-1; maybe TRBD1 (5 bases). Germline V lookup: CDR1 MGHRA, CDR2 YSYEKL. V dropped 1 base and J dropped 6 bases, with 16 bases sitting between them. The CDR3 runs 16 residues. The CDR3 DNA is TGCGCCAGCAGCCAAGGGGAACCAGGGATGGCCAATGAGCAGTTCTTC. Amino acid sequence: CASSQGEPGMANEQFF.

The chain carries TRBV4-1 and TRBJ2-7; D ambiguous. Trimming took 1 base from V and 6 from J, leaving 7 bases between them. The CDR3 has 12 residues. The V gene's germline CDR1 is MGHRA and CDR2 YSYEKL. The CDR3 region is CASSQGFGEQYF. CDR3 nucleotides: TGCGCCAGCAGCCAAGGGTTCGGCGAGCAGTACTTC.

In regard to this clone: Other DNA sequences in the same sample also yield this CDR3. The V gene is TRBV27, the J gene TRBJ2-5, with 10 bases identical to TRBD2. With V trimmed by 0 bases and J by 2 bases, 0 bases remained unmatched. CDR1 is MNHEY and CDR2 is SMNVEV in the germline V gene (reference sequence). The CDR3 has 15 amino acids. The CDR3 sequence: CASSLSTSGQETQYF. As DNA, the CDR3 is TGTGCCAGCAGTTTATCGACTAGCGGGCAAGAGACCCAGTACTTC.

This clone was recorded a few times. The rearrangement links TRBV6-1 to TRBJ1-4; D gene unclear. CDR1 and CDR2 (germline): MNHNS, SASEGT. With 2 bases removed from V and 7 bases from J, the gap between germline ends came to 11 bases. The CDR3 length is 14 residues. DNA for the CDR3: TGTGCCAGCAGTGAAAGCGGTGCCCGTGAAAAACTGTTTTTT. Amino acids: CASSESGAREKLFF.

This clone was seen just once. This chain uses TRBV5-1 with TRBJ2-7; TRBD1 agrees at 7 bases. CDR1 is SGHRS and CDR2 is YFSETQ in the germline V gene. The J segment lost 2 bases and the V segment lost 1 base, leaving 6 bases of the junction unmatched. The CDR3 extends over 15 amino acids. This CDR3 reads CASSLSQGDAYEQYF. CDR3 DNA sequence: TGCGCCAGCAGCTTGTCCCAGGGGGACGCCTACGAGCAGTACTTC.

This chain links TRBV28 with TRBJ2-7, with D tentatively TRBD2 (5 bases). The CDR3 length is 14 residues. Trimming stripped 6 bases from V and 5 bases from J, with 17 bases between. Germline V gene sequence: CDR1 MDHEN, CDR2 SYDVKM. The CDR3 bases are TGTGCCAGCAGCCCCCGCGTGTACGGGGACGAGCAGTACTTC. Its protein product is CASSPRVYGDEQYF.

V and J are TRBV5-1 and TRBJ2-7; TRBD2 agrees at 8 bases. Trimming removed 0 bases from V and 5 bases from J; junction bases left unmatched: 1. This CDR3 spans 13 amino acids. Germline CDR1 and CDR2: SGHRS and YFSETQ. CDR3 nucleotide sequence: TGCGCCAGCAGCTTGGGGCGGGAGGACGAGCAGTACTTC. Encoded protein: CASSLGREDEQYF.

The chain's CDR3 is CASSSGESNEKLFF. In DNA, the CDR3 is TGCGCCAGCAGCTCCGGGGAGTCTAATGAAAAACTGTTTTTT. The chain couples TRBV5-1 to TRBJ1-4; D gene unclear. The V end lost 3 bases, the J end lost 3 bases, and 9 bases lay between the germline ends. There are 14 residues in the CDR3. CDR1 SGHRS and CDR2 YFSETQ come from the germline V gene.

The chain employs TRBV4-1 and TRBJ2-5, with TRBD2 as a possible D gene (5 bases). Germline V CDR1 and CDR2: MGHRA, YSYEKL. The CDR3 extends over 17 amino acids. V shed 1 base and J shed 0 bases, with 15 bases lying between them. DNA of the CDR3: TGCGCCAGCAGCCAAGGCCTCGGGGTAAGGGACCAAGAGACCCAGTACTTC. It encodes CASSQGLGVRDQETQYF.

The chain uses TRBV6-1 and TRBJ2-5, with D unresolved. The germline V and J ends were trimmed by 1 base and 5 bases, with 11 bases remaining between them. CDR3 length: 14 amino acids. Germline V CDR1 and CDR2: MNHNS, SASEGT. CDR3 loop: CASSEGNSKETQYF. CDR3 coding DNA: TGTGCCAGCAGTGAAGGCAACTCTAAGGAGACCCAGTACTTC.

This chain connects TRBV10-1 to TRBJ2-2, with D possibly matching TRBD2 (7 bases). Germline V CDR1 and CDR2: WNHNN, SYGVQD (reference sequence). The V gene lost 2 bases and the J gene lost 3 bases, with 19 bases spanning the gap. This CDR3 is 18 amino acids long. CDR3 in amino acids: CASSEPQPGGRDTGELFF. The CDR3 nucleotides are TGCGCCAGCAGTGAGCCACAACCGGGGGGCCGCGACACCGGGGAGCTGTTTTTT.

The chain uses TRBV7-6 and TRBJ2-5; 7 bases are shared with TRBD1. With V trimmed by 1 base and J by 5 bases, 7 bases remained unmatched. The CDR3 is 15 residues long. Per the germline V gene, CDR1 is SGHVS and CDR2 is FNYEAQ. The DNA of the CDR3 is TGTGCCAGCAGCTTAGTTGGAGTCAGGGGGGAGACCCAGTACTTC. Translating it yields CASSLVGVRGETQYF.

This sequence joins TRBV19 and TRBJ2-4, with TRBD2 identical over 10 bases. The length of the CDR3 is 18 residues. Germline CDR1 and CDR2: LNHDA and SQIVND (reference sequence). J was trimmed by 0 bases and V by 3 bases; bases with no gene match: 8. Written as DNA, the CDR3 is TGTGCCAGTAGTATCGGACTAGCGGAGCAACTAGCCAAAAACATTCAGTACTTC. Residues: CASSIGLAEQLAKNIQYF.

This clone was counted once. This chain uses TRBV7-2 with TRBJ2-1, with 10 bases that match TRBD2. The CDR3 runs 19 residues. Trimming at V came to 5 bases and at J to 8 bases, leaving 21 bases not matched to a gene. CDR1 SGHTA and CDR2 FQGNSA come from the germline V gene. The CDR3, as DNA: TGTGCCAGCAGCCCAAGTATGGGCAGCGGGAGGGCCTATCTAGATGAGCAGTTCTTC. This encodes CASSPSMGSGRAYLDEQFF. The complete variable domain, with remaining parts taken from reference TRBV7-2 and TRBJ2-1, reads GAGVSQSPSNKVTEKGKDVELRCDPISGHTALYWYRQSLGQGLEFLIYFQGNSAPDKSGLPSDRFSAERTGGSVSTLTIQRTQQEDSAVYLCASSPSMGSGRAYLDEQFFGPGTRLTVL.

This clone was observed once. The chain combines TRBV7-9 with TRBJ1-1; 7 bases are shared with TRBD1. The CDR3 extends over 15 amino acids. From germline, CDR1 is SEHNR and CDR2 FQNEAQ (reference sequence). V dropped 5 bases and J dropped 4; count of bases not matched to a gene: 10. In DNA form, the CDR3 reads TGTGCCAGCAGCCCCGAGGGGGCAGGGGGCACTGAAGCTTTCTTT. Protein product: CASSPEGAGGTEAFF.

The CDR3 protein is CASREDRLNYGYTF. CDR3 nucleotides: TGTGCCAGCAGGGAGGACAGACTAAACTATGGCTACACCTTC. This chain uses TRBV6-6 with TRBJ1-2, with D tentatively TRBD1 (6 bases). The CDR3 runs to 14 residues. Germline V gene data show CDR1 as MNHNY and CDR2 as SVGAGI (reference sequence). Trimming shortened V by 6 bases and J by 2 bases, and 13 bases separated the two germline ends.

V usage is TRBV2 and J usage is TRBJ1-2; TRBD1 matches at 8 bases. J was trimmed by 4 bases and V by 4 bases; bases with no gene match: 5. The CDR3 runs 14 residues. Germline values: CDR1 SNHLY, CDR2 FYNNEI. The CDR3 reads CASSVGQGSYGYTF. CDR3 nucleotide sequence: TGTGCCAGCAGTGTCGGACAGGGATCCTATGGCTACACCTTC.

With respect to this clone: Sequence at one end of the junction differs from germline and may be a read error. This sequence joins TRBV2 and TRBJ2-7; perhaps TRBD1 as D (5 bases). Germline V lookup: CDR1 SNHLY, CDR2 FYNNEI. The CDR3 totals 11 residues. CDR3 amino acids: CASRDRTPPHF. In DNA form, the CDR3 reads TGTGCCAGCCGAGACCGGACACCCCCGCACTTC.

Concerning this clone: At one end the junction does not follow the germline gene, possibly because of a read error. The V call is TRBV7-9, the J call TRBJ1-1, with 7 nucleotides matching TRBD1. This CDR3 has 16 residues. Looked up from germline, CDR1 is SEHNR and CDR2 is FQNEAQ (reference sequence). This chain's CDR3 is CSSSSGQVKIYTEAFF. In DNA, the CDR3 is TGTTCCAGCAGCTCAGGACAGGTCAAGATTTACACTGAAGCTTTCTTT.